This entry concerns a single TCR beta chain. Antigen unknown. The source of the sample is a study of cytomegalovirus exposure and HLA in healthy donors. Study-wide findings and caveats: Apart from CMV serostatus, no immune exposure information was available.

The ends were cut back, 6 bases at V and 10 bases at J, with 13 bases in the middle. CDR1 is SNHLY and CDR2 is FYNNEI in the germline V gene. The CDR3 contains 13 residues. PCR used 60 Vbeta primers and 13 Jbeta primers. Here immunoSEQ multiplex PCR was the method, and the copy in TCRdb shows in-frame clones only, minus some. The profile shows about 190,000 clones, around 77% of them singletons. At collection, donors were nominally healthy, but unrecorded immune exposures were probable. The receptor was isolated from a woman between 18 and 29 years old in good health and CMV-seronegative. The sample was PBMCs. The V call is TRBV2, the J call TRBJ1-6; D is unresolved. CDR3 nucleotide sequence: TGTGCCAGCAGGTACGGGGAAGGGTCACCCCTCCACTTT. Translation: CASRYGEGSPLHF.